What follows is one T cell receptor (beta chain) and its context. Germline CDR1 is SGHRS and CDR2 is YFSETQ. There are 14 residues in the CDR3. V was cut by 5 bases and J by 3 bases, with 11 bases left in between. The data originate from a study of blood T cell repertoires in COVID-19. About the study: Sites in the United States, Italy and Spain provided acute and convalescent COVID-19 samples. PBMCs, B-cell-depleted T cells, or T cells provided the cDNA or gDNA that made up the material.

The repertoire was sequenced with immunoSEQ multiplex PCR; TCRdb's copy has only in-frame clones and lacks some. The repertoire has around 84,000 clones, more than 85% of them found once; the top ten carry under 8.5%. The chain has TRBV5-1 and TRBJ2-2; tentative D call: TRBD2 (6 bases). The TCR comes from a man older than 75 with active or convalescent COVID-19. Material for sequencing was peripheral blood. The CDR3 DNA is TGCGCCAGCAGACGTACGGGGGACACCGGGGAGCTGTTTTTT. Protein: CASRRTGDTGELFF.